This T cell receptor (beta chain) stems from a study of cytomegalovirus exposure and HLA in healthy donors. Turning to the study itself: In an early release, HLA-typed donors contributed some 80 million unique TCR sequences. Caucasian-associated ancestry cluster membership applied to about 83% of over 350 genotyped donors.

With regard to this clone: Its specificity is unknown.

It was with 60 Vbeta and 13 Jbeta primers that the PCR ran. Only in-frame clones appear in the TCRdb table, and some are missing; sequencing was by immunoSEQ multiplex PCR. The repertoire consists of 90,000 to 100,000 clones, with roughly 63% occurring once and the leading ten covering 2.5% to 3%. Study-wide results and caveats: Rarity held for most TCR sequences, but there were some public TCRs that occurred in many donors. TCR association rates varied by HLA locus in a later analysis, with DRB1 highest and HLA-C lowest.

Sample: PBMCs. This sequence originates from a man aged 50-60 years in good health and CMV-seronegative.

As DNA, the CDR3 is TGTGCCAGCAGCCCAGGTGGGGGACAGGGGTTGAGCGAGCAGTACTTC. It codes for CASSPGGGQGLSEQYF. This chain uses TRBV28 with TRBJ2-7, with 10 bases fitting TRBD1. V lost 6 bases and J lost 6; bases outside the gene matches: 14. The CDR3 is 16 amino acids. Germline CDR1 and CDR2: MDHEN and SYDVKM.